This T cell receptor beta chain was captured by sequencing in a study of cytomegalovirus exposure and HLA in healthy donors. With respect to this clone: Antigen unknown.

Study-wide points: An observed cluster of highly shared sequence variants was recorded as a likely sequencing artifact. Reportedly, TCR beta sequences accurately predicted HLA-A and HLA-B alleles in most subjects. Presence/absence analyses took donor sequencing depth as roughly uniform.

Primers for the PCR totalled 60 Vbeta and 13 Jbeta. Repertoires were generated with immunoSEQ multiplex PCR, while TCRdb's copy carries only in-frame clones and drops some. The repertoire holds roughly 98,000 clones, with approximately 80% as singletons. CDR1 is GTSNPN, CDR2 SVGIG, per germline (reference sequence). V trimming: 2 bases; J trimming: 4 bases; junction bases outside the gene matches: 9. CDR3 length: 15 residues. This sequence originates from a man aged 35-49 years in good health and CMV-seronegative. The chain carries TRBV30 and TRBJ2-7, with 9 positions matching TRBD2. Sequences were obtained from PBMCs. Written as DNA, the CDR3 is TGTGCCTGGAGTCTTAGCGGGGGAACCCGATACGAGCAGTACTTC. Protein sequence: CAWSLSGGTRYEQYF. The complete variable domain, with remaining parts taken from reference TRBV30 and TRBJ2-7, reads SQTIHQWPATLVQPVGSPLSLECTVEGTSNPNLYWYRQAAGRGLQLLFYSVGIGQISSEVPQNLSASRPQDRQFILSSKKLLLSDSGFYLCAWSLSGGTRYEQYFGPGTRLTVT.